This is a list of T cell receptor beta chains from one sample in a study of molecular identifiers for immune sequencing clone quantification. TCRdb re-called the PCR reads through MiXCR, storing one row per CDR3 protein. The sample has 490,000 or so distinct CDR3 sequences, about 25% seen once. Sequencing was done on a sample of naive CD8+ T cells from blood, with Jurkat cell RNA spiked in. All receptors come from a human donor in good health. Some libraries in this study had Jurkat cell RNA spiked in. Each CDR3 is given with its conserved first and last residue. Only part of the rows carry a size: once, few, many, or a class if the clone is expanded.

size	V	CDR3
.	TRBV5-4	CASSLAEHTGELFF
.	TRBV27	CASSPTRLNTEASF
.	TRBV12-3/TRBV12-4	CASSFGPEQFF
many	TRBV29-1	CSVAGTGAIEQYF
.	TRBV29-1	CSVGLNNEQFF
few	TRBV20-1	CSARDLRDTEAFF
.	TRBV23-1	CASSLAVADEKLFF
.	TRBV27	CASSPYQERNYGYTF
.	TRBV20-1	CSAKTQNTGELFF
.	TRBV3-1	CASSQDLGEGANTEAFF
many	TRBV7-3	CASSPWTSANTGELFF
few	TRBV7-9	CASEPLVTNYGYTF
few	TRBV28	CASSLTPGGGEAFF
few	TRBV6-5	CASSYLGRGNEQFF
.	TRBV12-3/TRBV12-4	CASVWGRRTEAFF
few	TRBV4-3	CASSTGGELPYEQYF
.	TRBV7-9	CVSSYPRTAEPQYF
many	TRBV20-1	CSARVERVGPEAFF
few	TRBV28	CASSPRQGTSSYEQYF
many	TRBV20-1	CSALPTSGAYEQYF
many	TRBV19	CASSIGRPEAFNSPLHF
few	TRBV4-3	CASSQTQGYRTEAFF
many	TRBV29-1	CSVEVLAGGNEQYF
few	TRBV7-9	CASSLAQGITDTQYF
many	TRBV7-9	CASSLERTESTDTQYF
.	TRBV29-1	CSVETSGGITGELFF
.	TRBV4-1	CASSQVKGQGPRETQYF
few	TRBV28	CASSSSWAAGGQETQYF
.	TRBV5-4	CASSPSQGAHTEAFF
few	TRBV7-8	CASGLASTWMRDEKLFF
many	TRBV12-3/TRBV12-4	CASSPRPNTEAFF
few	TRBV7-6	CASSLVWTGSTDTQYF
many	TRBV5-1	CASSLEGTNTEAFF
few	TRBV6-2/TRBV6-3	CASSLNRDSTSTNEKLFF
.	TRBV5-6	CASSLPRGGGTEAFF
many	TRBV24-1	CATSGKGRQPQHF
.	TRBV9	CASSGDRVYSTDTQYF
few	TRBV29-1	CSVEDPAGGGYEQYF